These 14 T cell receptor beta chains share one sample of origin, sequenced in a study of regulatory T cells in long-lasting Graves disease. Time point noted: persistent/refractory GD, antithyroid drugs over 5 years with positive TRAb. The authors made the TCR library using RNA they extracted from PBMCs. The authors built TCR beta libraries using iRepertoire HTBI primers and Arm-PCR of CDR3 regions. MiXCR, applied by TCRdb to the multiplex PCR reads, yields one record per CDR3 protein. Of about 470,000 distinct CDR3 sequences in the sample, around 21% were seen once. This specimen consisted of peripheral blood mononuclear cells (PBMCs), obtained when the disease was refractory, from a patient treated with antithyroid drugs. Receptors originate from a female donor with Graves disease.

As concerns this clonotype: Mismatch with germline at one junction end may stem from a read error. This chain connects TRBV27 to TRBJ2-5; D uncertain. The CDR3 extends over 11 amino acids. CDR1 is MNHEY, CDR2 SMNVEV, per germline (reference sequence). The CDR3 sequence is CAGSFGETQYF. As DNA, the CDR3 is TGTGCCGGCAGTTTTGGCGAGACCCAGTACTTC.

This clonotype was counted ten times or more. This chain links TRBV28 with TRBJ2-4; 10 bases match TRBD1. The CDR3 has 17 residues. Germline V lookup: CDR1 MDHEN, CDR2 SYDVKM. V dropped 4 bases and J dropped 2; count of bases not matched to a gene: 8. The CDR3 DNA sequence: TGTGCCAGCAGTTCCAGACAGGGGGCGTCCCCCAAAAACATTCAGTACTTC. Amino acid sequence: CASSSRQGASPKNIQYF.

Comments on this clonotype: A much larger clone lies one base from this, so it may be a read error. The chain links TRBV6-1 to TRBJ2-5; D is possibly TRBD2 (7 bases). The CDR3 runs 14 residues. Germline CDR1 is MNHNS and CDR2 is SASEGT. V lost 8 bases, J lost 5 bases, and 18 bases lay in between. The CDR3 here is CASGGRGRWETQYF. Here the CDR3 DNA reads TGTGCCAGCGGTGGGCGGGGGCGCTGGGAGACCCAGTACTTC.

This chain connects TRBV19 to TRBJ2-7; the D is unclear. Trimming took 0 bases from V and 4 from J, leaving 10 bases between them. This CDR3 contains 14 residues. Per germline, CDR1 LNHDA and CDR2 SQIVND (reference sequence). Here the CDR3 DNA reads TGTGCCAGTAGTATAGAGGGCAGAGCATACGAGCAGTACTTC. Protein: CASSIEGRAYEQYF. The whole variable domain, filled in from reference TRBV19 and TRBJ2-7, reads DGGITQSPKYLFRKEGQNVTLSCEQNLNHDAMYWYRQDPGQGLRLIYYSQIVNDFQKGDIAEGYSVSREKKESFPLTVTSAQKNPTAFYLCASSIEGRAYEQYFGPGTRLTVT.

This clonotype was seen ten or more times. CDR3 sequence reads: CASSYRGWSYNSPLHF. Written as DNA, the CDR3 is TGTGCCAGCAGCTATAGGGGTTGGTCCTATAATTCACCCCTCCACTTT. The chain uses TRBV27 and TRBJ1-6, with D perhaps TRBD1 (5 bases). CDR1 and CDR2 from the germline V gene are MNHEY and SMNVEV (reference sequence). Trimming pared 6 bases from V and 1 base from J, leaving 13 bases between. The CDR3 loop spans 16 amino acids.

The rearrangement uses TRBV10-3 and TRBJ1-2; D ambiguous. The V end lost 4 bases, the J end lost 8 bases, and 14 bases lay between the germline ends. There are 13 residues in the CDR3. CDR1 and CDR2 (germline): ENHRY, SYGVKD. CDR3 residues: CAISGDISFGYTF. CDR3 sequence (DNA): TGTGCCATCAGTGGGGATATTTCCTTCGGCTACACCTTC.

The chain links TRBV10-3 to TRBJ1-3, with a weak D call TRBD1 (5 bases). This CDR3 has 16 residues. Germline-derived CDR1 and CDR2 are ENHRY and SYGVKD. V was trimmed by 0 bases and J by 2 bases, leaving 11 bases between them. The CDR3 DNA follows: TGTGCCATCAGTGAGTCCGAAGGAGGGGCTGGAAACACCATATATTTT. Translated, it gives CAISESEGGAGNTIYF.

This clonotype was observed a few times. The CDR3 bases are TGTGCCAGCAGCTTGGCCCCTGCGGGGACGGGGGAGCTGTTTTTT. It yields the protein CASSLAPAGTGELFF. The rearrangement joins TRBV5-6 to TRBJ2-2, with D possibly being TRBD2 (6 bases). This CDR3 has 15 amino acids. Trimming removed 0 bases at V and 8 bases at J, with 14 bases between. The germline gives CDR1 SGHDT, CDR2 YYEEEE.

This clonotype has at least ten counts. The chain employs TRBV6-1 and TRBJ2-7; D assignment may be TRBD1 or TRBD2 (5 bases each). The germline V and J ends were trimmed by 7 bases and 3 bases, with 16 bases remaining between them. The CDR3 is 14 amino acids. Germline-derived CDR1 and CDR2 are MNHNS and SASEGT. In nucleotides, the CDR3 is TGTGCCAGCACCCGACGGCAGGGAGTCTACGAGCAGTACTTC. It is translated as CASTRRQGVYEQYF.

In this sample, this clonotype turned up a few times. This chain connects TRBV10-3 to TRBJ2-7, with 9 positions matching TRBD2. Germline V gene data show CDR1 as ENHRY and CDR2 as SYGVKD. Trimming removed 8 bases from V and 6 bases from J; junction bases left unmatched: 5. This CDR3 has 12 residues. CDR3 residues: CAILAGKSEQYF. Written as DNA, the CDR3 is TGTGCCATCCTAGCGGGGAAGAGCGAGCAGTACTTC.

This clonotype was picked up many times. The chain couples TRBV6-5 to TRBJ2-7; perhaps TRBD1 as D (6 bases). CDR1 is MNHEY, CDR2 SVGAGI, per germline. CDR3 size: 14 residues. With 2 bases removed from V and 4 bases from J, the gap between germline ends came to 12 bases. In DNA form, the CDR3 reads TGTGCCAGCAGTTACAGACAGGAATCTTACGAGCAGTACTTC. Its translation: CASSYRQESYEQYF.

About this clonotype itself: As the CDR3 is not closed by the conserved phenylalanine or tryptophan, this likely results from a read error. The chain has TRBV6-5 and TRBJ1-2, with 10 bases lining up with TRBD1. Trimming at V came to 4 bases and at J to 3 bases, leaving 5 bases not matched to a gene. The CDR3 extends over 15 amino acids. Germline V gene data show CDR1 as MNHEY and CDR2 as SVGAGI. The CDR3 DNA reads as TGTGCCAGCAGTTCCCCGGGGACAGGGGACTATGGCTACACCCTC. Amino acids: CASSSPGTGDYGYTL.

This clonotype was observed a few times. This chain connects TRBV5-1 to TRBJ2-7; 12 nucleotides match TRBD2. The CDR3 has 18 amino acids. Germline trimming cut 4 bases from V and 0 bases from J; bases unmatched to any gene: 11. Germline assignment: CDR1 SGHRS and CDR2 YFSETQ. The CDR3 loop reads CASSPGLAGKIGSYEQYF. For the CDR3, the DNA is TGCGCCAGCAGCCCGGGACTAGCGGGCAAAATAGGCTCCTACGAGCAGTACTTC.

The rearrangement joins TRBV27 to TRBJ2-2; 8 bases line up with TRBD1. Trimming took 7 bases from V and 5 from J; bases not matched to a gene: 3. The CDR3 totals 13 residues. Per germline, CDR1 MNHEY and CDR2 SMNVEV (reference sequence). The CDR3 loop is CASINRGTGELFF. The CDR3 DNA follows: TGTGCCAGCATTAACAGGGGGACCGGGGAGCTGTTTTTT.